These 31 T cell receptor beta chains share one sample of origin, sequenced in a study of blood T cell repertoires in COVID-19. Clones were read by immunoSEQ multiplex PCR, and TCRdb kept only the in-frame ones, dropping some. This table holds about 280,000 clones, approximately 86% found once. The sample consisted of peripheral blood. These receptor sequences come from a woman aged 25 to 39 who had recovered from COVID-19.

The rearrangement joins TRBV29-1 to TRBJ1-1; 11 nucleotides match TRBD1. Germline V gene data show CDR1 as SQVTM and CDR2 as ANQGSEA. V was clipped by 6 bases and J by 4 bases; unmatched bases: 4. The length of the CDR3 is 13 residues. CDR3 amino acids: CSVGDRGITEAFF. The CDR3 nucleotides read TGCAGCGTGGGGGACAGGGGGATCACTGAAGCTTTCTTT.

This chain connects TRBV2 to TRBJ2-4, with a possible D match to TRBD2 (5 bases). With 7 bases removed from V and 6 bases from J, the gap between germline ends came to 13 bases. This CDR3 has 13 residues. Germline V CDR1 and CDR2: SNHLY, FYNNEI. The CDR3 nucleotides read TGTGCCAGCAACTGGGAGCTGGGAAACATTCAGTACTTC. This encodes CASNWELGNIQYF.

This chain joins TRBV7-8 and TRBJ2-7, with D possibly being TRBD1 (5 bases). CDR1 is SGHVS and CDR2 is FQNEAQ in the germline V gene. Trimming took 0 bases from V and 6 from J, leaving 12 bases between them. The CDR3 is 14 amino acids. The CDR3 DNA is TGTGCCAGCAGCTTAGCGGGCAGGGCTACCGAGCAGTACTTC. This sequence encodes CASSLAGRATEQYF.

This chain links TRBV3-1 (or the pseudogene TRBV3-2) with TRBJ1-3; D gene ambiguous. Trimming pared 4 bases from V and 0 bases from J, leaving 7 bases between. In germline, CDR1 is LGHDT, CDR2 YNNKEL (reference sequence). The CDR3 loop spans 14 amino acids. CDR3 DNA: TGTGCCAGCAGCCTCAGGTACTCTGGAAACACCATATATTTT. Protein sequence: CASSLRYSGNTIYF.

J is TRBJ2-5 and V is TRBV6-5; 8 bases are shared with TRBD1. Trimming at V came to 6 bases and at J to 7 bases, leaving 10 bases not matched to a gene. Germline CDR1 MNHEY, CDR2 SVGAGI. This CDR3 is built from 14 residues. The CDR3 DNA reads TGTGCCAGCAGGGAGACAGGGGCGCGGGGGACCCAGTACTTC. Translation gives CASRETGARGTQYF.

This clone has a single count. The rearrangement uses TRBV4-3 and TRBJ2-7, with 8 positions matching TRBD2. Germline loops: CDR1 LGHNA, CDR2 YSLEER. The V and J ends lost 4 bases and 4 bases, in that order; junction bases with no gene match: 3. The CDR3 contains 13 residues. CDR3 sequence reads: CASSPGLGYEQYF. CDR3 sequence (DNA): TGCGCCAGCAGCCCGGGACTAGGGTACGAGCAGTACTTC.

About this clone itself: Other nucleotide sequences from this sample produce the same CDR3. The chain has TRBV27 and TRBJ1-6; D may be TRBD1 (6 bases). The CDR3 spans 14 residues. Germline values: CDR1 MNHEY, CDR2 SMNVEV (reference sequence). V was clipped by 3 bases and J by 9 bases, with 12 bases between them. The CDR3 DNA follows: TGTGCCAGCAGTTTGGGGGGGGCAGGTTCACCCCTCCACTTT. Its protein is CASSLGGAGSPLHF.

The chain has TRBV14 and TRBJ1-1; 7 bases fit TRBD1. Germline V gene data show CDR1 as SGHDN and CDR2 as FVKESK. Trimming removed 3 bases from V and 4 bases from J; junction bases left unmatched: 8. The CDR3 length is 15 residues. CDR3: CASSHLQGTSTEAFF. Here the CDR3 DNA reads TGTGCCAGCAGCCACCTACAGGGGACGAGCACTGAAGCTTTCTTT. The complete variable domain, with remaining parts taken from reference TRBV14 and TRBJ1-1, reads EAGVTQFPSHSVIEKGQTVTLRCDPISGHDNLYWYRRVMGKEIKFLLHFVKESKQDESGMPNNRFLAERTGGTYSTLKVQPAELEDSGVYFCASSHLQGTSTEAFFGQGTRLTVV.

This clone was seen a single time. This chain joins TRBV14 and TRBJ2-5, with TRBD2 matching over 8 bases. Germline V gives CDR1 SGHDN, CDR2 FVKESK. J gave up 4 bases and V 3 bases, and 7 bases lay outside the gene matches. The CDR3 is made up of 15 amino acids. CDR3 protein: CASSQAGGIIETQYF. DNA of the CDR3: TGTGCCAGCAGCCAGGCGGGGGGCATCATAGAGACCCAGTACTTC.

The chain combines TRBV7-9 with TRBJ2-7, with a weak D call TRBD2 (5 bases). Trimming stripped 4 bases from V and 1 base from J, with 14 bases between. Per the germline V gene, CDR1 is SEHNR and CDR2 is FQNEAQ (reference sequence). CDR3 length: 15 residues. For the CDR3, the DNA is TGTGCCAGCAGCTCCCGGGAACCCGATTCCTACGAGCAGTACTTC. Translation gives CASSSREPDSYEQYF.

The chain has TRBV3-1 (or the pseudogene TRBV3-2) and TRBJ2-3; 8 bases are a match to TRBD2. Trimming at V came to 1 base and at J to 2 bases, leaving 5 bases not matched to a gene. Germline V gene data show CDR1 as LGHDT and CDR2 as YNNKEL (reference sequence). The CDR3 covers 16 residues. CDR3 sequence: CASSQVGGAITDTQYF. The CDR3 bases are TGTGCCAGCAGCCAAGTCGGGGGGGCTATCACAGATACGCAGTATTTT.

The V call is TRBV7-2, the J call TRBJ1-5; TRBD1 agrees at 7 bases. CDR3 length equals 16 residues. V lost 5 bases, J lost 3 bases, and 10 bases stayed unmatched. Germline-derived CDR1 and CDR2 are SGHTA and FQGNSA. CDR3 residues: CASSANPGQVNQPQHF. The CDR3 DNA sequence: TGTGCCAGCAGCGCCAACCCAGGACAGGTCAATCAGCCCCAGCATTTT.

This clone was seen a handful of times. In DNA form, the CDR3 reads TGTGCCAGCAGTCTACTTTTAGACAGGGCCTCACCCCTCCACTTT. Translating gives CASSLLLDRASPLHF. This sequence joins TRBV27 and TRBJ1-6; 7 positions match TRBD1. This CDR3 is built from 15 residues. J gave up 10 bases and V 5 bases, and 11 bases lay outside the gene matches. From germline, CDR1 is MNHEY and CDR2 SMNVEV (reference sequence).

The chain is built from TRBV12-3 or TRBV12-4 and TRBJ2-7; D is uncertain. This CDR3 comprises 13 residues. Trimming took 6 bases from V and 0 from J, leaving 9 bases between them. CDR3 residues: CASRGLGSYEQYF. DNA of the CDR3: TGTGCCAGCAGGGGCCTCGGCTCCTACGAGCAGTACTTC.

The rearrangement uses TRBV18 and TRBJ2-1; no clear D gene. Germline loops: CDR1 KGHSH, CDR2 LQKENI. The V end lost 1 base, the J end lost 8 bases, and 9 bases lay between the germline ends. The CDR3 has 13 amino acids. CDR3 loop: CASSPRDSDEQFF. The CDR3 coding sequence is TGTGCCAGCTCACCACGAGATTCCGATGAGCAGTTCTTC. Variable domain in full (rest from reference TRBV18 and TRBJ2-1): NAGVMQNPRHLVRRRGQEARLRCSPMKGHSHVYWYRQLPEEGLKFMVYLQKENIIDESGMPKERFSAEFPKEGPSILRIQQVVRGDSAAYFCASSPRDSDEQFFGPGTRLTVL.

The V call is TRBV19, the J call TRBJ1-2; 7 bases match TRBD1. V was pared by 0 bases and J by 4 bases, with 5 bases of the junction left unmatched. Germline CDR1 reads LNHDA; CDR2 reads SQIVND (reference sequence). The CDR3 totals 15 residues. DNA for the CDR3: TGTGCCAGTAGTATAGATCGGGACAGCTTCTATGGCTACACCTTC. Protein: CASSIDRDSFYGYTF.

The chain employs TRBV4-3 and TRBJ2-7; 8 bases are a match to TRBD2. Per germline, CDR1 LGHNA and CDR2 YSLEER. The junction had 6 bases not matched to a gene; V was cut back by 0 bases and J by 2 bases. CDR3 length: 16 residues. The CDR3 DNA sequence: TGCGCCAGCAGCCAAGATCATGATAGCGGGACCTACGAGCAGTACTTC. Amino acids: CASSQDHDSGTYEQYF.

The chain employs TRBV28 and TRBJ1-2; TRBD1 is a possible D gene (5 bases). The CDR3 spans 14 residues. The V gene lost 6 bases and the J gene lost 2 bases, with 13 bases spanning the gap. Germline V gene data show CDR1 as MDHEN and CDR2 as SYDVKM. Here the CDR3 reads CASRDGAENYGYTF. CDR3 coding DNA: TGTGCCAGCAGGGATGGGGCGGAGAACTATGGCTACACCTTC.

The V and J genes are TRBV7-9 and TRBJ2-5; 10 nucleotides align to TRBD1. CDR3 size: 16 residues. With 3 bases clipped from V and 5 bases from J, the junction kept 9 bases outside the gene matches. The germline V gene encodes CDR1 SEHNR and CDR2 FQNEAQ (reference sequence). For the CDR3, the DNA is TGTGCCAGCAGCTTTCTCCGGGACAGGGGAAGGGAGACCCAGTACTTC. Protein product: CASSFLRDRGRETQYF.

This clone appeared a few times. This chain uses TRBV7-3 with TRBJ2-1; 11 bases match TRBD2. The CDR3 covers 14 residues. V shed 5 bases and J 8 bases; nucleotides not matched to a gene: 5. Germline lookup yields CDR1 SGHTA and CDR2 FQGTGA. The CDR3 DNA is TGTGCCAGCAGCCCACTAGCGGGAGTCGATGAGCAGTTCTTC. It yields the protein CASSPLAGVDEQFF.

This clone was seen at least ten times. The chain is built from TRBV11-2 and TRBJ1-2; 12 bases are a match to TRBD1. Trimming took 5 bases from V and 8 from J; bases not matched to a gene: 12. Germline-derived CDR1 and CDR2 are SGHAT and FQNNGV. This CDR3 has 16 residues. The CDR3 loop reads CASSGYSGTGGYGYTF. CDR3 nucleotides: TGTGCCAGCAGCGGTTACTCAGGGACAGGGGGCTACGGCTACACCTTC.

The CDR3 sequence: CASSLYGAGTEAFF. The CDR3 region has the DNA TGCGCCAGCAGCTTGTACGGCGCGGGGACTGAAGCTTTCTTT. The chain couples TRBV5-1 to TRBJ1-1; D is uncertain. The V and J ends lost 1 base and 5 bases respectively, with 12 bases between them. This CDR3 is 14 amino acids long. Germline-derived CDR1 and CDR2 are SGHRS and YFSETQ.

The rearrangement links TRBV19 to TRBJ1-2, with D possibly matching TRBD1 (5 bases). Germline CDR1 LNHDA, CDR2 SQIVND (reference sequence). The CDR3 consists of 14 residues. The V end was cut by 0 bases, the J end by 3 bases, with 8 bases between. Written as DNA, the CDR3 is TGTGCCAGTAGTATAGATCTACAGGACTATGGCTACACCTTC. Encoded protein: CASSIDLQDYGYTF.

CDR3 residues: CASRIGADSGNTIYF. In nucleotides, the CDR3 is TGTGCCAGCAGAATAGGGGCGGACTCTGGAAACACCATATATTTT. The chain uses TRBV7-9 and TRBJ1-3; D is perhaps TRBD1 (5 bases). The V end lost 6 bases, the J end lost 0 bases, and 12 bases lay between the germline ends. CDR3 size: 15 residues. Looked up from germline, CDR1 is SEHNR and CDR2 is FQNEAQ (reference sequence).

CDR3 sequence: CASSSEDYEQYF. The CDR3 nucleotides read TGTGCCAGCAGTTCCGAGGACTACGAGCAGTACTTC. J is TRBJ2-7 and V is TRBV6-2 or TRBV6-3, with D uncertain. CDR1 and CDR2 (germline): MNHEY, SVGEGT. Trimming pared 4 bases from V and 3 bases from J, leaving 7 bases between. The CDR3 is 12 residues long.

This clone was counted a few times. The chain joins TRBV5-1 to TRBJ2-7, with unresolved D. V shed 4 bases and J shed 7 bases, with 12 bases lying between them. Germline-derived CDR1 and CDR2 are SGHRS and YFSETQ. CDR3 length equals 12 residues. Here the CDR3 reads CASSAETWEQYF. As DNA, the CDR3 is TGCGCCAGCAGCGCGGAGACCTGGGAGCAGTACTTC. Variable domain in full (rest from reference TRBV5-1 and TRBJ2-7): KAGVTQTPRYLIKTRGQQVTLSCSPISGHRSVSWYQQTPGQGLQFLFEYFSETQRNKGNFPGRFSGRQFSNSRSEMNVSTLELGDSALYLCASSAETWEQYFGPGTRLTVT.

The chain recombines TRBV3-1 (or the pseudogene TRBV3-2) with TRBJ2-7, with D unresolved. The germline CDR1 and CDR2 sequences are LGHDT and YNNKEL (reference sequence). The V end was cut by 0 bases, the J end by 0 bases, with 12 bases between. The CDR3 has 16 amino acids. This CDR3 reads CASSQDRYWSSYEQYF. CDR3 coding DNA: TGTGCCAGCAGCCAAGATAGGTACTGGAGCTCCTACGAGCAGTACTTC.

This clone appeared a single time. The chain couples TRBV13 to TRBJ2-2; 7 bases map to TRBD2. The CDR3 is 20 residues long. Germline V gene lookup returns CDR1 PRHDT and CDR2 FYEKMQ (reference sequence). J was trimmed by 6 bases and V by 0 bases; bases with no gene match: 19. The CDR3 coding sequence is TGTGCCAGCAGCTTAGGCTTTCTCGAATTCGGCGGGAGAAGACCCGGGGAGCTGTTTTTT. Encoded protein: CASSLGFLEFGGRRPGELFF. Based on the CDR3 plus reference TRBV13 and TRBJ2-2, the full variable domain is AAGVIQSPRHLIKEKRETATLKCYPIPRHDTVYWYQQGPGQDPQFLISFYEKMQSDKGSIPDRFSAQQFSDYHSELNMSSLELGDSALYFCASSLGFLEFGGRRPGELFFGEGSRLTVL.

The chain couples TRBV11-2 to TRBJ2-7; tentative D call: TRBD2 (6 bases). This CDR3 contains 14 residues. V lost 5 bases and J 1 base, leaving 12 bases between the germline ends. CDR1 SGHAT and CDR2 FQNNGV come from the germline V gene. The CDR3 coding sequence is TGTGCCAGCAGCACCCGGGACTCTTCCTACGAGCAGTACTTC. It yields the protein CASSTRDSSYEQYF.

This chain joins TRBV7-8 and TRBJ1-5; TRBD1 might be the D (5 bases). Germline assignment: CDR1 SGHVS and CDR2 FQNEAQ. Trimming shortened V by 7 bases and J by 7 bases, and 17 bases separated the two germline ends. CDR3 length equals 14 residues. CDR3 DNA: TGTGCCAGCACCCCGTCGGGGGGAGGGCAGCCCCAGCATTTT. Its translation is CASTPSGGGQPQHF.

The chain is built from TRBV28 and TRBJ1-1; maybe TRBD1 (6 bases). The CDR3 is 14 amino acids. Trimming took off 6 bases at V and 1 base at J, with 12 bases between the two ends. The germline gives CDR1 MDHEN, CDR2 SYDVKM. The CDR3: CASSSDRRNTEAFF. CDR3 nucleotides: TGTGCCAGCAGCTCAGACAGGAGGAACACTGAAGCTTTCTTT. The full variable domain, its missing parts supplied by reference TRBV28 and TRBJ1-1, is DVKVTQSSRYLVKRTGEKVFLECVQDMDHENMFWYRQDPGLGLRLIYFSYDVKMKEKGDIPEGYSVSREKKERFSLILESASTNQTSMYLCASSSDRRNTEAFFGQGTRLTVV.